Presented here are 17 T cell receptor beta chains from one specimen sequenced in a study of T cell changes during pregnancy in multiple sclerosis. The table came from immunoSEQ multiplex PCR; TCRdb's copy has only in-frame clones and leaves some out. The profile covers about 40,000 clones, with around 90% appearing a single time and 0.43% taken by the ten largest. The sample in question was CD4+ T cells from peripheral blood mononuclear cells, obtained in the third trimester of pregnancy. The receptors come from a female donor with multiple sclerosis, enrolled in a pregnancy study.

The chain recombines TRBV14 with TRBJ2-7; 7 bases map to TRBD1. The trim removed 2 bases at V and 6 bases at J, leaving 13 bases unmatched. The CDR3 loop spans 16 amino acids. Germline V lookup: CDR1 SGHDN, CDR2 FVKESK. The DNA for the CDR3 is TGTGCCAGCAGCCAACCTGGGTTGACAGGGCTTGGCGAGCAGTACTTC. Translated: CASSQPGLTGLGEQYF.

The chain couples TRBV5-4 to TRBJ2-6, with 10 bases aligning to TRBD1. The V segment lost 0 bases and the J segment 2 bases; nucleotides outside the gene matches: 2. From germline, CDR1 is SGHNT and CDR2 YYREEE (reference sequence). This CDR3 contains 17 residues. The CDR3 region is CASSLGDRGPGANVLTF. For the CDR3, the DNA is TGTGCCAGCAGCTTGGGGGACAGGGGACCTGGGGCCAACGTCCTGACTTTC.

The chain links TRBV7-9 to TRBJ2-7; maybe TRBD1 (6 bases). V was clipped by 5 bases and J by 6 bases, with 29 bases between them. Germline CDR1 is SEHNR and CDR2 is FQNEAQ (reference sequence). The CDR3 sequence is 18 residues long. As DNA, the CDR3 is TGTGCCAGCAGCCTCACACCGGGACACTCCCGGACGACCACCGAGCAGTACTTC. Encoded protein: CASSLTPGHSRTTTEQYF.

The chain employs TRBV6-5 and TRBJ2-3, with D possibly TRBD1 on 8 matching bases. V was cut by 5 bases and J by 1 base, with 13 bases left in between. CDR1 and CDR2 from the germline V gene are MNHEY and SVGAGI. The CDR3 has 15 amino acids. The CDR3 here is CASSREGQGTDTQYF. The CDR3 DNA reads TGTGCCAGCAGTAGGGAGGGACAGGGCACAGATACGCAGTATTTT.

The V gene is TRBV28, the J gene TRBJ2-6; D remains ambiguous. Germline CDR1 is MDHEN and CDR2 is SYDVKM. CDR3 length: 15 amino acids. Trimming cost V 7 bases and J 5 bases, with 15 bases left between them. Written as DNA, the CDR3 is TGTGCCAGCACCTCTCCTCGAGGCTGGGCCAACGTCCTGACTTTC. This translates into CASTSPRGWANVLTF.

This chain connects TRBV5-8 to TRBJ1-1; D unresolved. CDR1 SGHTS and CDR2 YDEGEE come from the germline V gene. V shed 5 bases and J shed 1 base, with 15 bases lying between them. There are 15 residues in the CDR3. The DNA of the CDR3 is TGTGCCAGCAGACTAAAAACGGGGTCGAACACTGAAGCTTTCTTT. Residues: CASRLKTGSNTEAFF.

This chain joins TRBV4-3 and TRBJ2-1; D possibly corresponds to TRBD2 (6 bases). CDR1 and CDR2 from the germline V gene are LGHNA and YSLEER. Trimming removed 1 base at V and 2 bases at J, with 15 bases between. The CDR3 spans 17 residues. CDR3 sequence: CASSQGRWRGPYNEQFF. CDR3 nucleotide sequence: TGCGCCAGCAGCCAAGGTCGTTGGCGGGGCCCCTACAATGAGCAGTTCTTC.

By its share, this clone is medium-sized. The chain links TRBV19 to TRBJ1-2; 7 bases are shared with TRBD1. In germline, CDR1 is LNHDA, CDR2 SQIVND (reference sequence). The J segment lost 0 bases and the V segment lost 9 bases, leaving 7 bases of the junction unmatched. The CDR3 runs to 14 residues. CDR3: CASKDRAANYGYTF. In DNA form, the CDR3 reads TGTGCCAGCAAAGACAGGGCCGCTAACTATGGCTACACCTTC.

The J gene is TRBJ2-2, the V gene TRBV28; 9 bases line up with TRBD1. The germline V gene has CDR1 MDHEN and CDR2 SYDVKM. The CDR3 extends over 14 amino acids. The junction had 1 base not matched to a gene; V was cut back by 4 bases and J by 4 bases. The CDR3 is CASSSDRGTGELFF. The CDR3 coding sequence is TGTGCCAGCAGTTCGGACAGGGGCACCGGGGAGCTGTTTTTT.

This clone was detected a few times. The chain couples TRBV28 to TRBJ1-2; D is perhaps TRBD1 (6 bases). V was shortened by 6 bases and J by 0 bases, with 14 bases between the two germline ends. Germline V gene data show CDR1 as MDHEN and CDR2 as SYDVKM. CDR3 size: 15 residues. In DNA, the CDR3 is TGTGCCAGCAGACGAACAGGGACACCTAACTATGGCTACACCTTC. This codes for CASRRTGTPNYGYTF.

This chain uses TRBV28 with TRBJ1-5, with D unresolved. The CDR3 sequence is 14 residues long. V lost 6 bases to trimming and J lost 4 bases, with 13 bases between them. CDR1 and CDR2 from the germline V gene are MDHEN and SYDVKM. The CDR3 sequence: CASRAQLMNQPQHF. The CDR3 DNA is TGTGCCAGCAGGGCACAATTGATGAATCAGCCCCAGCATTTT.

The chain is built from TRBV28 and TRBJ1-1; 7 nucleotides line up with TRBD1. The germline CDR1 and CDR2 sequences are MDHEN and SYDVKM. The length of the CDR3 is 16 residues. Trimming at V came to 6 bases and at J to 1 base, leaving 11 bases not matched to a gene. CDR3 residues: CASRVWTGNPNTEAFF. The CDR3 bases are TGTGCCAGCAGGGTGTGGACAGGCAACCCGAACACTGAAGCTTTCTTT.

The chain recombines TRBV7-6 with TRBJ2-7; 10 nucleotides align to TRBD1. Germline CDR1 is SGHVS and CDR2 is FNYEAQ. V shed 2 bases, J shed 5 bases, and the junction held 6 bases outside the gene matches. The CDR3 sequence is 15 residues long. The CDR3: CASSLPGTGANEQYF. DNA of the CDR3: TGTGCCAGCAGCTTACCCGGGACAGGGGCGAACGAGCAGTACTTC.

The chain carries TRBV15 and TRBJ2-7, with D tentatively TRBD2 (5 bases). V lost 3 bases and J 6 bases, leaving 12 bases between the germline ends. Per germline, CDR1 LNHNV and CDR2 YYDKDF (reference sequence). The CDR3 totals 13 residues. CDR3 in amino acids: CATSRPGEAEQYF. CDR3 DNA: TGTGCCACCAGCAGGCCCGGGGAAGCCGAGCAGTACTTC.

The rearrangement links TRBV19 to TRBJ1-3, with D possibly TRBD1 on 5 matching bases. The CDR3 is 14 amino acids. Trimming shortened V by 7 bases and J by 8 bases, and 18 bases separated the two germline ends. The V gene's germline CDR1 is LNHDA and CDR2 SQIVND (reference sequence). CDR3 residues: CASTTTQGGYTIYF. CDR3 DNA: TGTGCCAGTACCACAACGCAGGGAGGATACACCATATATTTT. Full variable domain (rest looked up from reference TRBV19 and TRBJ1-3): DGGITQSPKYLFRKEGQNVTLSCEQNLNHDAMYWYRQDPGQGLRLIYYSQIVNDFQKGDIAEGYSVSREKKESFPLTVTSAQKNPTAFYLCASTTTQGGYTIYFGEGSWLTVV.

This sequence joins TRBV7-6 and TRBJ2-1, with TRBD2 identical over 11 bases. Germline-derived CDR1 and CDR2 are SGHVS and FNYEAQ. V lost 3 bases and J lost 0; bases outside the gene matches: 1. The CDR3 runs to 16 residues. The CDR3 nucleotides are TGTGCCAGCAGCTTGACTAGCGGGGTCTCCTACAATGAGCAGTTCTTC. As protein: CASSLTSGVSYNEQFF. The complete variable domain, with remaining parts taken from reference TRBV7-6 and TRBJ2-1, reads GAGVSQSPRYKVTKRGQDVALRCDPISGHVSLYWYRQALGQGPEFLTYFNYEAQQDKSGLPNDRFSAERPEGSISTLTIQRTEQRDSAMYRCASSLTSGVSYNEQFFGPGTRLTVL.

The genes are TRBV19 and TRBJ1-5; a weak D match, TRBD1 (6 bases). Germline assignment: CDR1 LNHDA and CDR2 SQIVND (reference sequence). The CDR3 runs 13 residues. The V end was cut by 5 bases, the J end by 7 bases, with 12 bases between. The DNA for the CDR3 is TGTGCCAGTAGTCTTGGGGGCTGGCAGCCCCAGCATTTT. It encodes CASSLGGWQPQHF.